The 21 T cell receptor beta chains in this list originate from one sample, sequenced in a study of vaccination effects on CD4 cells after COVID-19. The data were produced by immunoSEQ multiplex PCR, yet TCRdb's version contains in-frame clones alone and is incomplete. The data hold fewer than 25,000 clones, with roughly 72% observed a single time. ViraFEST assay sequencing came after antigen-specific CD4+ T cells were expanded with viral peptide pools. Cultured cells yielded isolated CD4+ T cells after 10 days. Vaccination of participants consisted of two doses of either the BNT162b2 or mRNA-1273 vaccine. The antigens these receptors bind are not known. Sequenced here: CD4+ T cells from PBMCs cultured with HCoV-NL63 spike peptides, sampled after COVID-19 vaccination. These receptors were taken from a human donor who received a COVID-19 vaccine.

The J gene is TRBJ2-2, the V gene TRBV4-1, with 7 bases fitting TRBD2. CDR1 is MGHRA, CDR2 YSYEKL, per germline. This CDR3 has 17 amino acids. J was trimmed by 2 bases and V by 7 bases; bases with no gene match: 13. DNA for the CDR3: TGCGCCAGCAACCCTTATCGAGGCGGGGGAAACACCGGGGAGCTGTTTTTT. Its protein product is CASNPYRGGGNTGELFF.

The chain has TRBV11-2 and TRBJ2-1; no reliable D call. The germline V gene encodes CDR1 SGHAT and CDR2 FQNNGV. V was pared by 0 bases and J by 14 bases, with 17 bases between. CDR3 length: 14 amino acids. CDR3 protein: CASSLDQGTPRKFF. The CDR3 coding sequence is TGTGCCAGCAGCTTAGATCAAGGAACCCCGAGGAAGTTCTTC.

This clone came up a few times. In nucleotides, the CDR3 is TGCACCTGCTGGGGGACTGTGAACACTGAAGCTTTCTTT. Amino acid sequence: CTCWGTVNTEAFF. V gene TRBV29-1 combines with J gene TRBJ1-1; possibly TRBD1 for D (5 bases). Per the germline V gene, CDR1 is SQVTM and CDR2 is ANQGSEA. This CDR3 has 13 residues.

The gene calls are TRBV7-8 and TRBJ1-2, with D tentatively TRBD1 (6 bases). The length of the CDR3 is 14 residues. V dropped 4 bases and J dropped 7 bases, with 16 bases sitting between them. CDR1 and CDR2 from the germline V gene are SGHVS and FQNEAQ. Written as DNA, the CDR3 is TGTGCCAGCAGCTCTAGAGGGGGTACAGCTGGCTACACCTTC. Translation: CASSSRGGTAGYTF. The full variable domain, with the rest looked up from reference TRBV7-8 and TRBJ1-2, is GAGVSQSPRYKVAKRGQDVALRCDPISGHVSLFWYQQALGQGPEFLTYFQNEAQLDKSGLPSDRFFAERPEGSVSTLKIQRTQQEDSAVYLCASSSRGGTAGYTFGSGTRLTVV.

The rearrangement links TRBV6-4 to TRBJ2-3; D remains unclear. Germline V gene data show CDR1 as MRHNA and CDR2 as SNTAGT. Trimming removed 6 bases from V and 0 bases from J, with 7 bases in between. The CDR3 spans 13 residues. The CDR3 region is CASSEESTDTQYF. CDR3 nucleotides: TGTGCCAGCAGCGAGGAGAGCACAGATACGCAGTATTTT.

CDR3 sequence: CSASRGGAGGEQFF. The DNA of the CDR3 is TGCAGTGCTAGTAGGGGGGGGGCCGGCGGTGAGCAGTTCTTC. This sequence joins TRBV20-1 and TRBJ2-1; TRBD2 might be the D (7 bases). Germline V lookup: CDR1 DFQATT, CDR2 SNEGSKA (reference sequence). The V end lost 3 bases, the J end lost 9 bases, and 18 bases lay between the germline ends. This CDR3 contains 14 residues.

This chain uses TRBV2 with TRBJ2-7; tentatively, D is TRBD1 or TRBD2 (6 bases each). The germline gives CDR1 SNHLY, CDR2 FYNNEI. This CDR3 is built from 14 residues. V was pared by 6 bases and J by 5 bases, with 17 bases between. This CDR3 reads CASSPRGGTNEQYF. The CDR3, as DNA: TGTGCCAGCAGCCCCCGAGGGGGGACCAACGAGCAGTACTTC.

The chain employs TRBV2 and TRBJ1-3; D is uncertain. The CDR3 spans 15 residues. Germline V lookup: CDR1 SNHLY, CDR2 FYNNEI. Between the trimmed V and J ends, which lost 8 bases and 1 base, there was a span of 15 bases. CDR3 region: CASGPGRRSGNTIYF. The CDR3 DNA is TGTGCCAGCGGCCCAGGCAGGAGGTCTGGAAACACCATATATTTT.

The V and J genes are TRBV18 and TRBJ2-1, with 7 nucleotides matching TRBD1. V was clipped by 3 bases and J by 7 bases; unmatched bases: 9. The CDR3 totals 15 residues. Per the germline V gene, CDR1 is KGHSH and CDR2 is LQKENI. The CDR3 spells CASSPVTGTANEQFF. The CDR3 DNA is TGTGCCAGCTCACCTGTAACCGGGACAGCTAATGAGCAGTTCTTC.

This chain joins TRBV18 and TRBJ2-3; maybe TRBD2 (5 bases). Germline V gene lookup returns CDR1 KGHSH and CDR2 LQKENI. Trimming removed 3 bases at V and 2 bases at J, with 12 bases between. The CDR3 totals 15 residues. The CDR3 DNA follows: TGTGCCAGCTCACCGACTAAGATCCTCACAGATACGCAGTATTTT. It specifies CASSPTKILTDTQYF.

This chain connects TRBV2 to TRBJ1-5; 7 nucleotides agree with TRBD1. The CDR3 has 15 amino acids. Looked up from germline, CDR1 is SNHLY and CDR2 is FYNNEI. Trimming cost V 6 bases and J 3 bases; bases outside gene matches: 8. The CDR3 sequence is CASREEGANNQPQHF. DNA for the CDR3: TGTGCCAGCAGGGAGGAGGGGGCGAACAATCAGCCCCAGCATTTT.

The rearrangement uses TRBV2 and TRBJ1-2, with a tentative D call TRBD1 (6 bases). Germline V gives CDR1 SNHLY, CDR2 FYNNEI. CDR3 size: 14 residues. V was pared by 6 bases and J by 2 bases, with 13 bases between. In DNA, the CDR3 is TGTGCCAGCAGCGCACAGGGCCTAAACTATGGCTACACCTTC. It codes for CASSAQGLNYGYTF.

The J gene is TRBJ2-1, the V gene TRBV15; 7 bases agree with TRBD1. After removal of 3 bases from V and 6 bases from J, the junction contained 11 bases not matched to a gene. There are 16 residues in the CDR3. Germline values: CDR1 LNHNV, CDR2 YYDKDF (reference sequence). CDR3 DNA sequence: TGTGCCACCAGCAGCGCTTTAGGACAGGTCTCCAATGAGCAGTTCTTC. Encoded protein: CATSSALGQVSNEQFF.

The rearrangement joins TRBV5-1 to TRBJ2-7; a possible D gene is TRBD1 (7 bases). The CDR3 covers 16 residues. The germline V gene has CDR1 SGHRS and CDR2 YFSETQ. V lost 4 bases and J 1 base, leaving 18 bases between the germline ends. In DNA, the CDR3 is TGCGCCAGCAGCAGAGGAGGGACAGATATTTCCTACGAGCAGTACTTC. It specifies CASSRGGTDISYEQYF.

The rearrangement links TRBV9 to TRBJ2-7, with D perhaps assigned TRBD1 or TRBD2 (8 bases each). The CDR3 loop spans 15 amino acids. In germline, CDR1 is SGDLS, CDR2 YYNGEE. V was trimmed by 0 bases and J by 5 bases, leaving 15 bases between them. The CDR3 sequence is CASSVAVAGQDEQYF. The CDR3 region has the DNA TGTGCCAGCAGCGTAGCGGTAGCGGGACAGGACGAGCAGTACTTC.

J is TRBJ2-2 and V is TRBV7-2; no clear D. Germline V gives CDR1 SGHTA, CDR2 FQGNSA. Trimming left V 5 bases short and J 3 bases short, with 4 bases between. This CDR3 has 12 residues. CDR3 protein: CASSLDTGELFF. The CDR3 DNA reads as TGTGCCAGCAGCCTAGACACCGGGGAGCTGTTTTTT.

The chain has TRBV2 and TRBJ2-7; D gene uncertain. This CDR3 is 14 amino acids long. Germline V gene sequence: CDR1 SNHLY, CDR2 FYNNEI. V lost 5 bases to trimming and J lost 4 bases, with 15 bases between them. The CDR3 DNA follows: TGTGCCAGCAGTCAGAATCCGTCCCGGTACGAGCAGTACTTC. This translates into CASSQNPSRYEQYF.

CDR3 in DNA: TGTGCCAGCAGCCAAGGGTTTGGTGTAAGGGAAAAACTGTTTTTT. Translated: CASSQGFGVREKLFF. This chain joins TRBV3-1 (or the pseudogene TRBV3-2) and TRBJ1-4; D remains unclear. Germline CDR1 and CDR2: LGHDT and YNNKEL (reference sequence). Between the trimmed V and J ends, which lost 1 base and 8 bases, there was a span of 14 bases. This CDR3 has 15 residues.

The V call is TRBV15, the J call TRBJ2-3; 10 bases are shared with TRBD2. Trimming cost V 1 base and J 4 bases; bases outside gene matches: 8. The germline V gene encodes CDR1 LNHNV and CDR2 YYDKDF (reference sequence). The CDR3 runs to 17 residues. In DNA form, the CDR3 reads TGTGCCACCAGCAGAGGACTAGCGGGTCCCGCTGCAGATACGCAGTATTTT. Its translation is CATSRGLAGPAADTQYF.

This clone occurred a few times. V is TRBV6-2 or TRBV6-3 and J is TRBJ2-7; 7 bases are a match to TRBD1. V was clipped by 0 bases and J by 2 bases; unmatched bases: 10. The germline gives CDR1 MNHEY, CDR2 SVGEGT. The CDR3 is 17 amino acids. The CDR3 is CASSYSNRQGGTYEQYF. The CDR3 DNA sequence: TGTGCCAGCAGTTACTCCAACCGACAGGGTGGGACCTACGAGCAGTACTTC.

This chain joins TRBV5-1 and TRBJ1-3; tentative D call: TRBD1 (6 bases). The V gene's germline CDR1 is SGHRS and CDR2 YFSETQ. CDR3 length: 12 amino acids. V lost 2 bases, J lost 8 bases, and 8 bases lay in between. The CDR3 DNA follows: TGCGCCAGCAGCTTACAGGGAGACACCATATATTTT. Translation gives CASSLQGDTIYF.